The T cell receptor beta chain under discussion was sequenced for a study of radiation and T cells in renal cell carcinoma. Germline CDR1 and CDR2: GTSNPN and SVGIG (reference sequence). V was shortened by 3 bases and J by 5 bases, with 13 bases between the two germline ends. The CDR3 has 14 amino acids. Sequenced by immunoSEQ multiplex PCR; TCRdb stores in-frame clones only, minus some. The sample has tens of thousands of clones, around 80% seen once. Time point here: blood 4 weeks post-SBRT, at nephrectomy. Treatment indicated: 15 Gy SBRT to primary tumor, nephrectomy 4 weeks later. Concerning this clone itself: Its antigen is still unknown.

Study-wide points: In blood, top tumor clones expanded by 2 weeks, shrinking by 4. Without pretreatment biopsies, baseline tumor clonotype presence was undetermined.

The sequences come from blood, collected from a patient whose treatment included radiotherapy and nephrectomy. This receptor was obtained from a man aged 55 to 69 with renal cell carcinoma. The J gene is TRBJ2-2, the V gene TRBV30; maybe TRBD1 (7 bases). The CDR3 sequence is CAWSGGTATGELFF. The CDR3 coding sequence is TGTGCCTGGAGCGGCGGGACAGCTACCGGGGAGCTGTTTTTT. Complete variable domain (other parts from reference TRBV30 and TRBJ2-2): SQTIHQWPATLVQPVGSPLSLECTVEGTSNPNLYWYRQAAGRGLQLLFYSVGIGQISSEVPQNLSASRPQDRQFILSSKKLLLSDSGFYLCAWSGGTATGELFFGEGSRLTVL.